The 16 T cell receptor beta chains listed next were all sequenced from one sample in a study of blood T cells in healthy people across ages. A sample-barcoded 5' primer and a J-beta primer mix were used in a second PCR of about 6 to 11 cycles. TCRdb ran MiXCR on the 5' RACE reads and lists one entry per CDR3 protein. The sample lists about 1.4 million distinct CDR3 sequences; approximately 63% were seen once. Sequenced: blood. Receptor source: a young man in good health.

This chain connects TRBV2 to TRBJ2-3; TRBD2 matches 14 bases. V shed 7 bases, J shed 6 bases, and the junction held 9 bases outside the gene matches. The CDR3 sequence is 16 residues long. Germline lookup yields CDR1 SNHLY and CDR2 FYNNEI. The DNA of the CDR3 is TGTGCCAGCAACGATCCGGGACTAGCGGGGGAGGATACGCAGTATTTT. Protein sequence: CASNDPGLAGEDTQYF.

The chain employs TRBV28 and TRBJ2-7, with D possibly called TRBD1 or TRBD2 (5 bases each). The ends were cut back, 5 bases at V and 5 bases at J, with 19 bases in the middle. CDR3 length: 15 amino acids. From germline, CDR1 is MDHEN and CDR2 SYDVKM. CDR3 loop: CASSPHPLVGDEQYF. The CDR3 coding sequence is TGTGCCAGCAGTCCCCACCCCCTGGTGGGGGACGAGCAGTACTTC.

This chain uses TRBV28 with TRBJ2-7; unclear D gene. CDR1 is MDHEN and CDR2 is SYDVKM in the germline V gene. There are 14 residues in the CDR3. Trimming cost V 8 bases and J 0 bases, with 14 bases left between them. For the CDR3, the DNA is TGTGCCAGCGGAATGGAGAGCAGCTCCTACGAGCAGTACTTC. Translated: CASGMESSSYEQYF.

The V gene is TRBV2, the J gene TRBJ1-2; 8 bases agree with TRBD1. After removal of 10 bases from V and 7 bases from J, the junction contained 14 bases not matched to a gene. Per the germline V gene, CDR1 is SNHLY and CDR2 is FYNNEI. This CDR3 spans 14 amino acids. This chain's CDR3 is CATRGGQGYRGYTF. CDR3 bases: TGTGCCACGAGAGGAGGACAGGGCTATCGTGGCTACACCTTC.

This clonotype was seen only a few times. The rearrangement uses TRBV4-2 and TRBJ2-7, with D possibly being TRBD2 (5 bases). CDR1 LGHNA and CDR2 YNFKEQ come from the germline V gene. This CDR3 has 15 residues. V lost 0 bases and J 1 base, leaving 10 bases between the germline ends. As DNA, the CDR3 is TGTGCCAGCAGCCAAGAGAGGGCCTGGTCCTACGAGCAGTACTTC. Its translation: CASSQERAWSYEQYF.

The chain joins TRBV4-1 to TRBJ1-2; 8 bases are shared with TRBD1. The CDR3 consists of 16 residues. The germline V gene has CDR1 MGHRA and CDR2 YSYEKL. The V and J ends lost 1 base and 4 bases, in that order; junction bases with no gene match: 8. DNA of the CDR3: TGCGCCAGCAGCCAAGTCGTTGGGGACAGGATCTATGGCTACACCTTC. Translation: CASSQVVGDRIYGYTF.

This sequence joins TRBV5-1 and TRBJ1-1; D might be TRBD1 (5 bases). Germline CDR1 reads SGHRS; CDR2 reads YFSETQ. Trimming shortened V by 4 bases and J by 4 bases, and 14 bases separated the two germline ends. This CDR3 region has 14 residues. CDR3 DNA: TGCGCCAGCAGCCTGGTTCGACAGACCACTGAAGCTTTCTTT. It is translated as CASSLVRQTTEAFF.

This chain joins TRBV11-2 and TRBJ2-5, with 9 bases aligning to TRBD1. CDR1 is SGHAT, CDR2 FQNNGV, per germline. V lost 4 bases to trimming and J lost 2 bases; unmatched junction nucleotides: 11. This CDR3 is built from 17 residues. The CDR3 here is CASSSENRGRLQETQYF. In nucleotides, the CDR3 is TGTGCCAGCAGCTCCGAGAACAGGGGGCGCCTTCAAGAGACCCAGTACTTC.

This sequence joins TRBV4-1 and TRBJ2-1, with D uncertain. V lost 3 bases and J lost 6, with 9 bases in between. The CDR3 is 13 amino acids. From germline, CDR1 is MGHRA and CDR2 YSYEKL. In nucleotides, the CDR3 is TGCGCCAGCAGCCACCAAATAGGCAATGAGCAGTTCTTC. Translated, it gives CASSHQIGNEQFF.

The chain joins TRBV27 to TRBJ2-2, with 13 bases aligning to TRBD2. Germline V CDR1 and CDR2: MNHEY, SMNVEV (reference sequence). The CDR3 length is 17 residues. V lost 7 bases and J lost 1; bases outside the gene matches: 6. The CDR3, as DNA: TGTGCCAGCACGCTACTAGCGGGAGGGTTGAACACCGGGGAGCTGTTTTTT. Protein sequence: CASTLLAGGLNTGELFF.

V usage is TRBV14 and J usage is TRBJ1-2, with D unclear. This CDR3 has 15 amino acids. Germline V gene data show CDR1 as SGHDN and CDR2 as FVKESK. Trimming shortened V by 4 bases and J by 7 bases, and 19 bases separated the two germline ends. DNA for the CDR3: TGTGCCAGCAGCCTGGTGGCCGGTGGACTGGCTGGCTACACCTTC. As protein: CASSLVAGGLAGYTF.

This clonotype was observed a handful of times. This chain links TRBV7-9 with TRBJ1-1, with a tentative D call TRBD1 (5 bases). Germline loops: CDR1 SEHNR, CDR2 FQNEAQ (reference sequence). The CDR3 totals 13 residues. The V gene lost 6 bases and the J gene lost 5 bases, with 13 bases spanning the gap. The chain's CDR3 is CASSSGGGTEAFF. As DNA, the CDR3 is TGTGCCAGCAGTTCGGGGGGAGGGACTGAAGCTTTCTTT.

This rearrangement joins TRBV28 to TRBJ1-1; D remains unclear. Trimming removed 3 bases from V and 5 bases from J, with 13 bases in between. CDR1 and CDR2 from the germline V gene are MDHEN and SYDVKM. CDR3 length: 14 residues. The CDR3 nucleotides are TGTGCCAGCAGTTTCCCAAACATGAGGACTGAAGCTTTCTTT. Its protein is CASSFPNMRTEAFF.

The CDR3 reads CASSQDPPEYSNQPQHF. CDR3 nucleotide sequence: TGTGCCAGCAGCCAAGATCCCCCAGAGTATAGCAATCAGCCCCAGCATTTT. The chain joins TRBV3-1 to TRBJ1-5; no firm D call. Per the germline V gene, CDR1 is LGHDT and CDR2 is YNNKEL (reference sequence). This CDR3 is built from 17 residues. Trimming took off 0 bases at V and 0 bases at J, with 12 bases between the two ends.

The sample holds a few counts of this clonotype. The CDR3 nucleotides read TGCAGTGCTAGACTGCTAGCGGGAGTCACCTACGAGCAGTACTTC. Translation: CSARLLAGVTYEQYF. The J gene is TRBJ2-7, the V gene TRBV20-1; 10 bases agree with TRBD2. The CDR3 is 15 amino acids. Per the germline V gene, CDR1 is DFQATT and CDR2 is SNEGSKA (reference sequence). V lost 2 bases and J lost 2; bases outside the gene matches: 6.

V gene TRBV9 combines with J gene TRBJ2-7; a possible D gene is TRBD1 (5 bases). Trimming took 2 bases from V and 8 from J, leaving 32 bases between them. There are 19 residues in the CDR3. Germline assignment: CDR1 SGDLS and CDR2 YYNGEE. The CDR3 spells CASSVPSLARGRGYLQQYF. The CDR3 nucleotides read TGTGCCAGCAGCGTCCCGAGTTTAGCAAGGGGTCGAGGCTACCTACAGCAGTACTTC.